These 14 T cell receptor beta chains came from one sample sequenced in a study of T-cell reconstitution after alpha-beta-depleted transplantation in children. Using unique molecular identifiers, the investigators prepared the TCRbeta library. MiXCR, applied by TCRdb to the PCR reads, yields one record per CDR3 protein. This table has more than 200,000 distinct CDR3 sequences, around a sixth appearing once. The source material was PBMCs, mostly from graft donor cells, sampled 360 days after TCRalphabeta/CD19-depleted stem cell transplant. Receptors were obtained from a male patient between 2 and 10 years old who had a stem cell transplant for acute lymphoblastic leukemia, so the T cells may come from the graft donor.

There are a few counts of this clonotype. V usage is TRBV11-2 and J usage is TRBJ2-3; D is undetermined. The length of the CDR3 is 13 residues. Germline assignment: CDR1 SGHAT and CDR2 FQNNGV. Trimming shortened V by 7 bases and J by 4 bases, and 12 bases separated the two germline ends. The CDR3 DNA is TGTGCCAGCACTTCTGCGAAGGCAGATACGCAGTATTTT. It encodes CASTSAKADTQYF.

V usage is TRBV19 and J usage is TRBJ2-1, with 10 bases identical to TRBD1. The length of the CDR3 is 15 residues. Trimming took 9 bases from V and 0 from J; bases not matched to a gene: 5. Germline V gene sequence: CDR1 LNHDA, CDR2 SQIVND (reference sequence). DNA for the CDR3: TGTGCCAGCCTGGACAGGGGGAGCTCCTACAATGAGCAGTTCTTC. It translates to CASLDRGSSYNEQFF. Filled out from reference TRBV19 and TRBJ2-1, the complete variable domain reads DGGITQSPKYLFRKEGQNVTLSCEQNLNHDAMYWYRQDPGQGLRLIYYSQIVNDFQKGDIAEGYSVSREKKESFPLTVTSAQKNPTAFYLCASLDRGSSYNEQFFGPGTRLTVL.

This clonotype was counted many times. The chain combines TRBV9 with TRBJ2-5; no definite D call. The V end was cut by 1 base, the J end by 4 bases, with 5 bases between. Germline CDR1 SGDLS, CDR2 YYNGEE. The CDR3 loop spans 12 amino acids. DNA for the CDR3: TGTGCCAGCAGCGTAAACGGAGAGACCCAGTACTTC. Amino acid sequence: CASSVNGETQYF.

This clonotype was found many times. The chain links TRBV29-1 to TRBJ2-1; D possibly corresponds to TRBD1 (5 bases). The CDR3 contains 11 residues. Germline V gene lookup returns CDR1 SQVTM and CDR2 ANQGSEA. V lost 2 bases to trimming and J lost 11 bases, with 10 bases between them. The CDR3 nucleotides read TGCAGCGTTGAACGGGTGGACAAGCAGTTCTTC. Its translation is CSVERVDKQFF.

This chain uses TRBV12-3 or TRBV12-4 with TRBJ2-5, with D hard to call. Between the trimmed V and J ends, which lost 0 bases and 2 bases, there was a span of 10 bases. The CDR3 runs 15 residues. This CDR3 reads CASSLALTLQETQYF. CDR3 sequence (DNA): TGTGCCAGCAGTTTAGCTTTGACGTTGCAAGAGACCCAGTACTTC.

The V and J genes are TRBV12-3 or TRBV12-4 and TRBJ2-5, with TRBD1 identical over 7 bases. Trimming took 5 bases from V and 4 from J; bases not matched to a gene: 10. CDR3 size: 15 residues. The DNA for the CDR3 is TGTGCCAGCAGTCCAACAAGACAGGGTGCAGAGACCCAGTACTTC. Its protein is CASSPTRQGAETQYF.

A few counts support this clonotype. The chain combines TRBV5-1 with TRBJ2-6; no clear D. The V gene lost 0 bases and the J gene lost 2 bases, with 3 bases spanning the gap. From germline, CDR1 is SGHRS and CDR2 YFSETQ. The CDR3 is 14 residues long. The CDR3 sequence: CASSLVAGANVLTF. The CDR3 DNA follows: TGCGCCAGCAGCTTGGTAGCTGGGGCCAACGTCCTGACTTTC.

The V gene is TRBV7-9, the J gene TRBJ2-2; 9 nucleotides line up with TRBD1. The V gene's germline CDR1 is SEHNR and CDR2 FQNEAQ (reference sequence). The CDR3 is made up of 17 amino acids. Trimming cost V 5 bases and J 3 bases; bases outside gene matches: 10. Here the CDR3 DNA reads TGTGCCAGCAGCCTACCGGCGGGACAGGGTTACACCGGGGAGCTGTTTTTT. This sequence encodes CASSLPAGQGYTGELFF.

The V and J genes are TRBV5-1 and TRBJ2-1, with 10 nucleotides matching TRBD2. Trimming at V came to 1 base and at J to 0 bases, leaving 7 bases not matched to a gene. CDR3 size: 18 residues. Looked up from germline, CDR1 is SGHRS and CDR2 is YFSETQ. DNA for the CDR3: TGCGCCAGCAGCTTGAGGACTAGCGGTTACCCCTCCTACAATGAGCAGTTCTTC. Its protein is CASSLRTSGYPSYNEQFF.

The J gene is TRBJ2-7, the V gene TRBV7-8; 8 bases line up with TRBD2. Germline V gene sequence: CDR1 SGHVS, CDR2 FQNEAQ. The ends lost 8 bases at V and 0 bases at J; junction bases unmatched: 3. There are 13 residues in the CDR3. For the CDR3, the DNA is TGTGCCAGCGGCGGGGGGTACTCCTACGAGCAGTACTTC. This codes for CASGGGYSYEQYF.

In its sample, this clonotype was seen many times. The genes are TRBV7-9 and TRBJ1-1, with D maybe TRBD1 (5 bases). The CDR3 spans 12 residues. The germline V gene encodes CDR1 SEHNR and CDR2 FQNEAQ (reference sequence). V was pared by 6 bases and J by 3 bases, with 8 bases between. The CDR3 DNA sequence: TGTGCCAGCAGTACAGGTTACACTGAAGCTTTCTTT. Encoded protein: CASSTGYTEAFF.

This clonotype was seen a few times. The chain joins TRBV2 to TRBJ2-5; D remains unclear. This CDR3 spans 15 amino acids. Germline lookup yields CDR1 SNHLY and CDR2 FYNNEI. V was shortened by 3 bases and J by 5 bases, with 16 bases between the two germline ends. CDR3 in amino acids: CASSEAFWIRETQYF. In DNA, the CDR3 is TGTGCCAGCAGTGAGGCTTTCTGGATTCGGGAGACCCAGTACTTC.

In this sample, this clonotype turned up a few times. The genes are TRBV3-1 and TRBJ1-2; D perhaps matches TRBD1 (6 bases). With 0 bases removed from V and 8 bases from J, the gap between germline ends came to 10 bases. The CDR3 runs 13 residues. From germline, CDR1 is LGHDT and CDR2 YNNKEL (reference sequence). CDR3: CASSQEGAGGYTF. In DNA, the CDR3 is TGTGCCAGCAGCCAAGAGGGGGCAGGAGGCTACACCTTC.

This clonotype has just a few counts. The rearrangement uses TRBV6-5 and TRBJ1-1, with no clear D. Looked up from germline, CDR1 is MNHEY and CDR2 is SVGAGI. The CDR3 is 16 amino acids. Trimming took off 0 bases at V and 3 bases at J, with 14 bases between the two ends. In nucleotides, the CDR3 is TGTGCCAGCAGTTACTCCACTATCCTTCTGGACACTGAAGCTTTCTTT. It yields the protein CASSYSTILLDTEAFF.